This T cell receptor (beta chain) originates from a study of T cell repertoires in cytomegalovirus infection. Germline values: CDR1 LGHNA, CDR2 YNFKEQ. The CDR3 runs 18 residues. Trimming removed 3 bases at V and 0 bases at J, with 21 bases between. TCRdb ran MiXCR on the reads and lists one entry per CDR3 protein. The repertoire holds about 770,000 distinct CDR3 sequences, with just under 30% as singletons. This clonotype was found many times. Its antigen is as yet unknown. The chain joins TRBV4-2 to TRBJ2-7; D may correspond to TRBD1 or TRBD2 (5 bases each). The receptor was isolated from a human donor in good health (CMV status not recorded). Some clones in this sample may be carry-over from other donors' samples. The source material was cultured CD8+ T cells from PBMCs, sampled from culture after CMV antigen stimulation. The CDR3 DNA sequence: TGTGCCAGCAGCCACACGCTCCTAGGGACGGAGAGCTCCTACGAGCAGTACTTC. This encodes CASSHTLLGTESSYEQYF.